Each of the 15 T cell receptor beta chains below was sequenced from the same sample in a study of T cell changes during pregnancy in multiple sclerosis. TCRdb keeps only in-frame clones here, not all; method: immunoSEQ multiplex PCR. This table holds 20,000 to 25,000 clones, 80% to 90% found once. The sample consisted of CD4+ T cells from peripheral blood mononuclear cells, taken in the first trimester of pregnancy. These receptors originate from a female donor in good health, enrolled as a control in a pregnancy study.

V gene TRBV7-7 combines with J gene TRBJ2-5; D unclear. Trimming shortened V by 5 bases and J by 2 bases, and 9 bases separated the two germline ends. This CDR3 spans 13 amino acids. The V gene's germline CDR1 is SSHAT and CDR2 FNYEAQ (reference sequence). CDR3 nucleotide sequence: TGTGCCAGCAGCCAGGCCAGGCAAGAGACCCAGTACTTC. It yields the protein CASSQARQETQYF.

The V gene is TRBV5-1, the J gene TRBJ2-3; D call uncertain. CDR1 is SGHRS, CDR2 YFSETQ, per germline. This CDR3 comprises 16 residues. The germline V and J ends were trimmed by 1 base and 4 bases, with 16 bases remaining between them. CDR3 sequence reads: CASSLMASESADTQYF. The DNA for the CDR3 is TGCGCCAGCAGCTTGATGGCGAGTGAGAGCGCAGATACGCAGTATTTT. Variable domain in full (rest from reference TRBV5-1 and TRBJ2-3): KAGVTQTPRYLIKTRGQQVTLSCSPISGHRSVSWYQQTPGQGLQFLFEYFSETQRNKGNFPGRFSGRQFSNSRSEMNVSTLELGDSALYLCASSLMASESADTQYFGPGTRLTVL.

This clone was seen only a few times. The chain combines TRBV19 with TRBJ2-2; D uncertain. Germline V gene lookup returns CDR1 LNHDA and CDR2 SQIVND (reference sequence). With 0 bases removed from V and 6 bases from J, the gap between germline ends came to 8 bases. CDR3 length equals 14 residues. CDR3 residues: CASSIDPIPGELFF. In DNA form, the CDR3 reads TGTGCCAGTAGTATAGATCCCATCCCCGGGGAGCTGTTTTTT.

The CDR3 spells CASSLGRAETDTQYF. CDR3 nucleotides: TGCGCCAGCAGCTTAGGGCGAGCGGAAACCGATACGCAGTATTTT. V and J are TRBV5-1 and TRBJ2-3; weak D call: TRBD2 (5 bases). Trimming removed 2 bases from V and 6 bases from J, with 16 bases in between. The CDR3 runs to 15 residues. Germline lookup yields CDR1 SGHRS and CDR2 YFSETQ.

The V call is TRBV7-9, the J call TRBJ1-2; D remains unclear. The CDR3 length is 13 residues. Per the germline V gene, CDR1 is SEHNR and CDR2 is FQNEAQ (reference sequence). Trimming shortened V by 1 base and J by 0 bases, and 3 bases separated the two germline ends. CDR3 in DNA: TGTGCCAGCAGCTTAGGAGCTAACTATGGCTACACCTTC. It specifies CASSLGANYGYTF.

This clone was seen a single time. This chain links TRBV30 with TRBJ1-4; TRBD1 matches 10 bases. The germline V gene has CDR1 GTSNPN and CDR2 SVGIG (reference sequence). With 5 bases clipped from V and 8 bases from J, the junction kept 8 bases outside the gene matches. The CDR3 covers 14 residues. The CDR3 sequence: CAWGAGTGEEKLFF. The CDR3, as DNA: TGTGCCTGGGGGGCCGGGACAGGGGAGGAAAAACTGTTTTTT.

The chain couples TRBV9 to TRBJ2-2; 7 positions match TRBD2. This CDR3 has 16 amino acids. CDR1 is SGDLS, CDR2 YYNGEE, per germline. V was clipped by 0 bases and J by 3 bases; unmatched bases: 5. The CDR3, as DNA: TGTGCCAGCAGCGTAGGGGAGGGTGTTTACACCGGGGAGCTGTTTTTT. Translated: CASSVGEGVYTGELFF.

As regards this clone: At one boundary the junction diverges from the germline segment, which might be a read error. The CDR3 DNA sequence: TGTGCCAGCAGCTTTCACCATAGCAATCGGCCCCAGCATTTT. This codes for CASSFHHSNRPQHF. The chain couples TRBV9 to TRBJ1-5; D not resolved. The germline V gene encodes CDR1 SGDLS and CDR2 YYNGEE. The CDR3 runs to 14 residues.

This sequence joins TRBV28 and TRBJ2-7; D gene ambiguous. CDR3 length: 13 residues. Germline V gene sequence: CDR1 MDHEN, CDR2 SYDVKM. V shed 4 bases and J shed 6 bases, with 13 bases lying between them. CDR3 sequence reads: CASSSPPPSEQYF. CDR3 coding DNA: TGTGCCAGCAGTTCCCCCCCTCCGAGCGAGCAGTACTTC.

The V gene is TRBV29-1, the J gene TRBJ2-7, with 10 bases that match TRBD2. The V gene's germline CDR1 is SQVTM and CDR2 ANQGSEA. CDR3 length: 13 amino acids. The V gene end was trimmed by 4 bases and the J gene end by 0 bases; junction bases not matched to a gene: 0. For the CDR3, the DNA is TGCAGCGTTGCTAGCGGGAGCTCCTACGAGCAGTACTTC. Encoded protein: CSVASGSSYEQYF.

The CDR3 coding sequence is TGCGCCAGCAGCCAATCCACGGGTAGCGGCGGGGGGCTCTACAATGAGCAGTTCTTC. The encoded protein is CASSQSTGSGGGLYNEQFF. The chain carries TRBV4-3 and TRBJ2-1; 8 positions agree with TRBD2. Trimming cost V 2 bases and J 3 bases; bases outside gene matches: 15. The CDR3 length is 19 residues. CDR1 and CDR2 from the germline V gene are LGHNA and YSLEER.

This clone was picked up a small number of times. The V and J genes are TRBV5-1 and TRBJ1-6; TRBD1 matches at 10 bases. The CDR3 has 15 residues. V was pared by 4 bases and J by 7 bases, with 5 bases of the junction left unmatched. Germline V gene data show CDR1 as SGHRS and CDR2 as YFSETQ. CDR3 in amino acids: CASSPGQGRNSPLHF. In nucleotides, the CDR3 is TGCGCCAGCAGCCCGGGACAGGGGAGGAATTCACCCCTCCACTTT.

This clone occurred a few times. The V and J genes are TRBV19 and TRBJ2-3; TRBD1 might be the D (6 bases). CDR1 LNHDA and CDR2 SQIVND come from the germline V gene (reference sequence). V was trimmed by 6 bases and J by 2 bases, leaving 12 bases between them. The CDR3 spans 14 residues. CDR3 residues: CASRPRDTTDTQYF. The CDR3 DNA sequence: TGTGCCAGTAGACCTCGGGACACCACAGATACGCAGTATTTT.

This chain joins TRBV5-5 and TRBJ1-5, with 8 bases aligning to TRBD1. V was clipped by 4 bases and J by 6 bases; unmatched bases: 6. Germline V gene data show CDR1 as SGHKS and CDR2 as YYEKEE (reference sequence). The CDR3 has 14 amino acids. The CDR3 spells CASSLDRGSQPQHF. Written as DNA, the CDR3 is TGTGCCAGCAGCCTCGACAGGGGCAGTCAGCCCCAGCATTTT.

V and J are TRBV7-8 and TRBJ1-3; 11 bases align to TRBD1. The germline V gene has CDR1 SGHVS and CDR2 FQNEAQ. The CDR3 spans 16 residues. The trim removed 6 bases at V and 5 bases at J, leaving 9 bases unmatched. The CDR3 reads CASRFTGQGVRNTIYF. CDR3 sequence (DNA): TGTGCCAGCAGATTTACGGGACAGGGGGTCCGAAACACCATATATTTT.